What follows are 28 T cell receptor beta chains derived from one specimen sequenced in a study of shared clonotypes between healthy human individuals. CD45RO-negative, CCR7-positively selected cells formed the naive CD8 fraction, excluding terminally differentiated effector memory CD45RA+ cells. Profiling relied on immunoSEQ multiplex PCR, and the TCRdb table lists in-frame clones only, not all of them. The data contain under 2,000,000 clones, just under 95% of them singletons. The sequencing input was naive CD8+ T cells sorted from blood. The receptors were gathered from a man between 18 and 29 years old in good health.

V gene TRBV7-9 combines with J gene TRBJ1-1; D not resolved. The CDR3 consists of 14 residues. CDR1 SEHNR and CDR2 FQNEAQ come from the germline V gene (reference sequence). Trimming removed 2 bases from V and 0 bases from J, with 7 bases in between. The DNA of the CDR3 is TGTGCCAGCAGCTTAAACAGCCTGAACACTGAAGCTTTCTTT. Its translation is CASSLNSLNTEAFF.

The rearrangement joins TRBV11-3 to TRBJ2-1, with D possibly being TRBD2 (5 bases). The CDR3 spans 12 residues. Germline V CDR1 and CDR2: SGHNT, YENEEA. Trimming shortened V by 5 bases and J by 8 bases, and 10 bases separated the two germline ends. CDR3 sequence reads: CASSVIGDEQFF. DNA of the CDR3: TGTGCCAGCAGCGTTATCGGGGATGAGCAGTTCTTC. Full variable domain (missing parts from reference TRBV11-3 and TRBJ2-1): EAGVVQSPRYKIIEKKQPVAFWCNPISGHNTLYWYLQNLGQGPELLIRYENEEAVDDSQLPKDRFSAERLKGVDSTLKIQPAELGDSAVYLCASSVIGDEQFFGPGTRLTVL.

The CDR3 sequence is CASSFGQGAWETQYF. CDR3 nucleotides: TGTGCCAGCAGCTTCGGACAGGGGGCATGGGAGACCCAGTACTTC. The chain combines TRBV5-8 with TRBJ2-5; 11 nucleotides match TRBD1. V gave up 2 bases and J gave up 5 bases; unmatched junction bases: 5. The CDR3 spans 15 residues. Germline CDR1 SGHTS, CDR2 YDEGEE.

Remarks on this clone: Relative to the germline gene, one junction end is altered; a read error may explain this. This chain connects TRBV19 to TRBJ1-1; 9 bases are shared with TRBD1. The length of the CDR3 is 15 residues. CDR1 is LNHDA and CDR2 is SQIVND in the germline V gene (reference sequence). The CDR3 bases are TGTGCCAGTAGTATAATGACAGGGGGGAACTCTGAAGCTTTCTTT. Protein: CASSIMTGGNSEAFF.

This chain connects TRBV27 to TRBJ2-1; D possibly uses TRBD1 or TRBD2 (5 bases each). The length of the CDR3 is 13 residues. V lost 4 bases to trimming and J lost 7 bases, with 11 bases between them. Per the germline V gene, CDR1 is MNHEY and CDR2 is SMNVEV (reference sequence). Here the CDR3 reads CASSSGTWNEQFF. In DNA form, the CDR3 reads TGTGCCAGCAGTTCAGGGACGTGGAATGAGCAGTTCTTC.

This sequence joins TRBV27 and TRBJ2-7; 8 nucleotides agree with TRBD2. The CDR3 length is 15 residues. Germline trimming cut 2 bases from V and 4 bases from J; bases unmatched to any gene: 7. Germline CDR1 is MNHEY and CDR2 is SMNVEV (reference sequence). The chain's CDR3 is CASSLEAGGMYEQYF. The CDR3 DNA sequence: TGTGCCAGCAGTTTAGAGGCGGGAGGTATGTACGAGCAGTACTTC.

A note on this clone: Other DNA sequences within the sample encode an identical CDR3. The chain employs TRBV27 and TRBJ2-7; D unclear. This CDR3 is built from 13 residues. Germline CDR1 reads MNHEY; CDR2 reads SMNVEV (reference sequence). Trimming pared 0 bases from V and 1 base from J, leaving 4 bases between. CDR3 sequence: CASSLSVSYEQYF. CDR3 nucleotide sequence: TGTGCCAGCAGTTTATCGGTTTCCTACGAGCAGTACTTC.

The chain joins TRBV5-1 to TRBJ1-1; no clear D gene. The CDR3 loop spans 15 amino acids. Trimming removed 0 bases from V and 6 bases from J, with 15 bases in between. Germline CDR1 reads SGHRS; CDR2 reads YFSETQ. CDR3 sequence: CASSLAPAEYPEAFF. The CDR3 nucleotides are TGCGCCAGCAGCTTGGCCCCCGCCGAGTACCCTGAAGCTTTCTTT.

This clone was seen a single time. The chain combines TRBV9 with TRBJ1-2, with TRBD1 as a possible D gene (5 bases). CDR1 and CDR2 (germline): SGDLS, YYNGEE. The V end lost 0 bases, the J end lost 3 bases, and 12 bases lay between the germline ends. The CDR3 is made up of 15 amino acids. Written as DNA, the CDR3 is TGTGCCAGCAGCGTAGGGAATTGGGGGGACTATGGCTACACCTTC. Amino acids: CASSVGNWGDYGYTF.

This chain joins TRBV27 and TRBJ1-2; a possible D gene is TRBD1 (6 bases). Trimming pared 6 bases from V and 12 bases from J, leaving 17 bases between. The CDR3 has 12 amino acids. The germline gives CDR1 MNHEY, CDR2 SMNVEV (reference sequence). DNA for the CDR3: TGTGCCAGCAGGGCCGGGCAGGGGTTTCACACCTTC. Protein: CASRAGQGFHTF.

This chain uses TRBV13 with TRBJ2-7; D remains unclear. With 0 bases removed from V and 5 bases from J, the gap between germline ends came to 8 bases. The CDR3 loop spans 13 amino acids. Germline-derived CDR1 and CDR2 are PRHDT and FYEKMQ (reference sequence). The chain's CDR3 is CASSLGYADEQYF. The CDR3 DNA reads as TGTGCCAGCAGCTTAGGGTATGCGGACGAGCAGTACTTC.

The rearrangement uses TRBV27 and TRBJ1-5; unclear D gene. Per germline, CDR1 MNHEY and CDR2 SMNVEV (reference sequence). Trimming pared 2 bases from V and 5 bases from J, leaving 7 bases between. The CDR3 is 13 amino acids. CDR3 in DNA: TGTGCCAGCAGTTTAAGGAGCGATCAGCCCCAGCATTTT. Translated, it gives CASSLRSDQPQHF.

The rearrangement joins TRBV27 to TRBJ1-2; D call uncertain. Germline lookup yields CDR1 MNHEY and CDR2 SMNVEV (reference sequence). This CDR3 region has 14 residues. With 0 bases removed from V and 8 bases from J, the gap between germline ends came to 13 bases. The CDR3 coding sequence is TGTGCCAGCAGTTTATCCCGGGGATCGTTAGGCTACACCTTC. This codes for CASSLSRGSLGYTF.

The chain links TRBV15 to TRBJ2-7; D is uncertain. The CDR3 spans 17 residues. From germline, CDR1 is LNHNV and CDR2 YYDKDF (reference sequence). V dropped 1 base and J dropped 0 bases, with 16 bases sitting between them. CDR3 DNA sequence: TGTGCCACCAGCAGAGCGGACCCGGCAGAAGGCTCCTACGAGCAGTACTTC. This codes for CATSRADPAEGSYEQYF.

Remarks on this clone: The same CDR3 is also encoded by other DNA sequences in this sample. This chain uses TRBV2 with TRBJ1-2; 8 positions match TRBD1. The CDR3 runs to 13 residues. Trimming at V came to 4 bases and at J to 4 bases, leaving 2 bases not matched to a gene. Germline-derived CDR1 and CDR2 are SNHLY and FYNNEI. The CDR3 loop is CASSAGTGYGYTF. In nucleotides, the CDR3 is TGTGCCAGCAGTGCCGGGACAGGCTATGGCTACACCTTC.

The V call is TRBV6-6, the J call TRBJ2-4; 8 nucleotides agree with TRBD2. V shed 8 bases and J 0 bases; nucleotides not matched to a gene: 6. The CDR3 covers 15 residues. Germline V gives CDR1 MNHNY, CDR2 SVGAGI (reference sequence). DNA of the CDR3: TGTGCCAGCGGCCTCGGGGGGGGAGCCAAAAACATTCAGTACTTC. It translates to CASGLGGGAKNIQYF.

This clone was recorded once. V gene TRBV7-6 combines with J gene TRBJ2-5; 8 bases align to TRBD2. The junction had 5 bases not matched to a gene; V was cut back by 1 base and J by 4 bases. There are 15 residues in the CDR3. Germline loops: CDR1 SGHVS, CDR2 FNYEAQ. The CDR3 loop is CASSLEREWVETQYF. The CDR3 DNA reads as TGTGCCAGCAGCTTAGAGCGGGAGTGGGTAGAGACCCAGTACTTC.

Only one count was recorded for this clone. The rearrangement joins TRBV5-4 to TRBJ2-2; either TRBD1 or TRBD2 may fit D (6 bases each). V shed 0 bases and J shed 4 bases, with 13 bases lying between them. The CDR3 is made up of 16 amino acids. Germline CDR1 is SGHNT and CDR2 is YYREEE (reference sequence). In DNA, the CDR3 is TGTGCCAGCAGCTTGGAGGAAGGGGGGAGCACCGGGGAGCTGTTTTTT. Residues: CASSLEEGGSTGELFF. Looking up the rest from reference TRBV5-4 and TRBJ2-2 gives the full variable domain: ETGVTQSPTHLIKTRGQQVTLRCSSQSGHNTVSWYQQALGQGPQFIFQYYREEENGRGNFPPRFSGLQFPNYSSELNVNALELDDSALYLCASSLEEGGSTGELFFGEGSRLTVL.

The CDR3 DNA reads as TGTGCCAGCAGCGTACCGGGACTAGCGGAAAGAGGGGGCACAGATACGCAGTATTTT. This gives the protein CASSVPGLAERGGTDTQYF. The rearrangement uses TRBV7-8 and TRBJ2-3, with TRBD2 matching over 11 bases. The J segment lost 1 base and the V segment lost 5 bases, leaving 14 bases of the junction unmatched. The CDR3 covers 19 residues. Germline assignment: CDR1 SGHVS and CDR2 FQNEAQ.

Notes on this clone: The sample holds other DNA sequences that translate to the same CDR3. CDR3: CASSLSTGAYEQYF. The CDR3 nucleotides are TGTGCCAGCAGTTTATCGACCGGGGCCTACGAGCAGTACTTC. J is TRBJ2-7 and V is TRBV27; TRBD2 might be the D (5 bases). The CDR3 consists of 14 residues. With 0 bases removed from V and 2 bases from J, the gap between germline ends came to 8 bases. CDR1 is MNHEY and CDR2 is SMNVEV in the germline V gene (reference sequence).

Points on this clone: This sample also contains other DNA sequences that code for the same CDR3. The chain combines TRBV6-5 with TRBJ2-5; D is possibly TRBD2 (5 bases). Germline CDR1 reads MNHEY; CDR2 reads SVGAGI. CDR3 size: 13 residues. Trimming removed 2 bases at V and 3 bases at J, with 7 bases between. The CDR3 spells CASSYDSEETQYF. The CDR3 bases are TGTGCCAGCAGTTACGATAGCGAAGAGACCCAGTACTTC.

CDR3 sequence: CASSPYSYEQYF. In nucleotides, the CDR3 is TGCGCCAGCAGCCCATACTCCTACGAGCAGTACTTC. The chain joins TRBV4-1 to TRBJ2-7, with unresolved D. V lost 4 bases and J lost 0, with 4 bases in between. The CDR3 totals 12 residues. Per germline, CDR1 MGHRA and CDR2 YSYEKL.

The gene calls are TRBV4-2 and TRBJ2-7; 11 bases align to TRBD2. CDR1 and CDR2 (germline): LGHNA, YNFKEQ. J gave up 3 bases and V 3 bases, and 7 bases lay outside the gene matches. This CDR3 has 16 amino acids. DNA of the CDR3: TGTGCCAGCAGCCAGTCACTAGCGGGGGTTGACTACGAGCAGTACTTC. It specifies CASSQSLAGVDYEQYF.

Note on this clone: At the DNA level, this CDR3 is encoded by other sequences in the same sample as well. The chain uses TRBV7-6 and TRBJ2-5, with D possibly matching TRBD2 (5 bases). V was shortened by 1 base and J by 2 bases, with 8 bases between the two germline ends. Germline assignment: CDR1 SGHVS and CDR2 FNYEAQ. The CDR3 totals 14 residues. The CDR3 here is CASSLVGGQETQYF. The CDR3 region has the DNA TGTGCCAGCAGCTTAGTGGGCGGGCAAGAGACCCAGTACTTC.

This chain links TRBV27 with TRBJ2-4; a weak D match, TRBD2 (6 bases). Trimming took 5 bases from V and 9 from J, leaving 17 bases between them. The germline V gene encodes CDR1 MNHEY and CDR2 SMNVEV (reference sequence). The length of the CDR3 is 14 residues. CDR3 sequence (DNA): TGTGCCAGCAGTACCCGACCCAACGGGGGCATTCAGTACTTC. This sequence encodes CASSTRPNGGIQYF.

The chain is built from TRBV15 and TRBJ2-7; 7 positions match TRBD2. The CDR3 is made up of 16 amino acids. Germline trimming cut 0 bases from V and 12 bases from J; bases unmatched to any gene: 17. The germline gives CDR1 LNHNV, CDR2 YYDKDF (reference sequence). The CDR3 spells CATSRDLADFRGGPYF. In DNA form, the CDR3 reads TGTGCCACCAGCAGAGATTTGGCGGACTTTCGCGGGGGTCCGTACTTC.

The chain is built from TRBV19 and TRBJ1-2; no definite D call. Germline V gene data show CDR1 as LNHDA and CDR2 as SQIVND (reference sequence). The CDR3 has 13 amino acids. V shed 5 bases and J shed 5 bases, with 12 bases lying between them. The DNA of the CDR3 is TGTGCCAGTAGTGGGCAGGTGAGGTATGGCTACACCTTC. This translates into CASSGQVRYGYTF.

This chain connects TRBV7-9 to TRBJ1-5, with D unresolved. Per germline, CDR1 SEHNR and CDR2 FQNEAQ (reference sequence). The V end was cut by 4 bases, the J end by 6 bases, with 16 bases between. The CDR3 consists of 15 residues. The CDR3 loop reads CASSSEWVIGQPQHF. Here the CDR3 DNA reads TGTGCCAGCAGCTCAGAATGGGTTATAGGTCAGCCCCAGCATTTT.